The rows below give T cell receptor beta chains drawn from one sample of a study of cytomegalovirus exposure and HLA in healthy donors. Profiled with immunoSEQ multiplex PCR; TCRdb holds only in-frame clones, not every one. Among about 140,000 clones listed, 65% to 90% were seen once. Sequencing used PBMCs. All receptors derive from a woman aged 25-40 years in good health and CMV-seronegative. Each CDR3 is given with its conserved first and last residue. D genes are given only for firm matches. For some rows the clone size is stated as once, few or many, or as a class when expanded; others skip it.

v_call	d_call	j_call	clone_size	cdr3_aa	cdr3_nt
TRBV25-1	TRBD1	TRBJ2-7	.	CASSGQVPEQYF	TGTGCCAGCAGCGGACAGGTACCCGAGCAGTACTTC
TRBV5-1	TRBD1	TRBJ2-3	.	CASSSGTVLNTQYF	TGCGCCAGCAGCTCCGGGACAGTGCTCAATACGCAGTATTTT
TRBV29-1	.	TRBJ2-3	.	CSVDQYPQYF	TGCAGCGTTGATCAGTACCCGCAGTATTTT
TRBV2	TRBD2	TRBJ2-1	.	CASSEPQRGYNEQFF	TGTGCCAGCAGTGAACCCCAGCGGGGCTACAATGAGCAGTTCTTC
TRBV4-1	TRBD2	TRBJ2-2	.	CASSRGLAGGLGGELFF	TGCGCCAGCAGCCGGGGACTAGCGGGAGGACTGGGCGGGGAGCTGTTTTTT
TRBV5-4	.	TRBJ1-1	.	CASSSVRGAWGNTEAFF	TGTGCCAGCTCCTCTGTTCGGGGGGCGTGGGGAAACACTGAAGCTTTCTTT
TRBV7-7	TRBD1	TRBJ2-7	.	CASSVGQGYEQYF	TGTGCCAGCAGCGTTGGACAGGGCTACGAGCAGTACTTC
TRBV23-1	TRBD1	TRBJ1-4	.	CASSQGQGKGGLTNEKLFF	TGCGCCAGCAGTCAGGGACAGGGGAAAGGGGGCTTGACTAATGAAAAACTGTTTTTT
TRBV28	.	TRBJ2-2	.	CASTLRASRATGELFF	TGTGCCAGCACCTTAAGGGCTAGCCGAGCCACCGGGGAGCTGTTTTTT
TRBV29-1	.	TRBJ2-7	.	CSASQGRSYEQYF	TGCAGCGCTTCACAGGGGAGGAGCTACGAGCAGTACTTC
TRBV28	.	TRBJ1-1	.	CASTSPGREEAEAFF	TGTGCCAGCACCTCGCCGGGCAGGGAGGAAGCTGAAGCTTTCTTT
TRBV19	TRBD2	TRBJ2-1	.	CASSMLWGVGTSGRLEQFF	TGTGCCAGTAGTATGCTTTGGGGGGTAGGGACTAGCGGGAGGCTTGAGCAGTTCTTC
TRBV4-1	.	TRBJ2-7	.	CASSQTGSGEQYF	TGCGCCAGCAGCCAGACGGGGTCTGGGGAGCAGTACTTC
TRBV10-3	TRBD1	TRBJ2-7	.	CAISAPGTGVSEQYF	TGTGCCATCAGCGCTCCCGGGACAGGGGTTAGCGAGCAGTACTTC
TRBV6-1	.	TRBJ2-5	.	CASSADRTTGTQYF	TGTGCCAGCAGTGCAGACAGGACCACGGGGACCCAGTACTTC
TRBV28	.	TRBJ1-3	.	CASNKGSGNTIYF	TGTGCCAGCAATAAGGGGTCTGGAAACACCATATATTTT
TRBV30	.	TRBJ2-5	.	CAWTSRSRGETQYF	TGTGCCTGGACGAGTCGAAGCCGGGGAGAGACCCAGTACTTC
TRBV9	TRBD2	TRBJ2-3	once	CASSGLAGVSTDTQYF	TGTGCCAGCAGCGGCCTAGCGGGGGTGTCCACAGATACGCAGTATTTT
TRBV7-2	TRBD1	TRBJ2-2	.	CASSLAGGANTGELFF	TGTGCCAGCAGCTTGGCAGGGGGAGCGAACACCGGGGAGCTGTTTTTT
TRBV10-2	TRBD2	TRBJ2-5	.	CASTSGLAGVQETQYF	TGCGCCAGCACCTCGGGTCTAGCGGGGGTGCAAGAGACCCAGTACTTC
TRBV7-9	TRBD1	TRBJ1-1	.	CASNLGTDFEAFF	TGTGCCAGCAACCTAGGGACAGACTTTGAAGCTTTCTTT
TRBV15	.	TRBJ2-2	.	CATSRELSVPGELFF	TGTGCCACCAGCAGAGAGTTGTCGGTTCCCGGGGAGCTGTTTTTT
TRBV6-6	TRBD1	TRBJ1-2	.	CASSGTGVNYGYTF	TGTGCCAGCAGCGGGACAGGGGTAAACTATGGCTACACCTTC